A selection of T cell receptor beta chains follows, all from one sample in a study of T cell responses to AZD1222 COVID-19 vaccine. Only in-frame clones appear in the TCRdb table, and some are missing; sequencing was by immunoSEQ multiplex PCR. Of 80,000 or so clones in the sample, 70% to 90% were seen once. Sequencing used peripheral blood, obtained on day 0 of AZD1222 vaccination. All receptors come from an adult in good health. CDR3s include the opening cysteine and the closing phenylalanine or tryptophan. The order of the fields is J gene, V gene, clone size, D gene, CDR3 protein, CDR3 DNA. D genes are given only for firm matches. Rows give clone size only sometimes, using once, few, many, or a class for an expanded clone.

j_call: TRBJ1-1
v_call: TRBV27
clone_size: few
d_call: NA
cdr3_aa: CASRLATGLNTEAFF
cdr3_nt: TGTGCCAGCAGGCTCGCGACAGGTCTGAACACTGAAGCTTTCTTT

j_call: TRBJ2-2
v_call: TRBV19
clone_size: NA
d_call: NA
cdr3_aa: CASSFRTEFTGELFF
cdr3_nt: TGTGCCAGTAGTTTCAGGACAGAATTCACCGGGGAGCTGTTTTTT

j_call: TRBJ2-1
v_call: TRBV20-1
clone_size: NA
d_call: NA
cdr3_aa: CSAIGNEQFF
cdr3_nt: TGCAGTGCTATCGGGAATGAGCAGTTCTTC

j_call: TRBJ2-1
v_call: TRBV18
clone_size: NA
d_call: TRBD2
cdr3_aa: CASSPPRPSGSTWNEQFF
cdr3_nt: TGTGCCAGCTCACCACCGAGACCTAGCGGGAGTACTTGGAATGAGCAGTTCTTC

j_call: TRBJ2-3
v_call: TRBV5-1
clone_size: NA
d_call: TRBD2
cdr3_aa: CASSSGLAESGDTQYF
cdr3_nt: TGCGCCAGCAGCTCGGGACTAGCGGAGTCAGGAGATACGCAGTATTTT

j_call: TRBJ2-1
v_call: TRBV2
clone_size: NA
d_call: NA
cdr3_aa: CASPADKGSYNEQFF
cdr3_nt: TGTGCCAGTCCCGCCGATAAAGGGTCCTACAATGAGCAGTTCTTC

j_call: TRBJ1-2
v_call: TRBV7-9
clone_size: NA
d_call: TRBD1
cdr3_aa: CASSLPTGEGGYTF
cdr3_nt: TGTGCCAGCAGCTTACCGACAGGGGAGGGAGGCTACACCTTC

j_call: TRBJ2-7
v_call: TRBV29-1
clone_size: NA
d_call: NA
cdr3_aa: CSVKGAGSYEQYF
cdr3_nt: TGCAGCGTCAAGGGGGCGGGGAGCTACGAGCAGTACTTC

j_call: TRBJ2-1
v_call: TRBV6-1
clone_size: NA
d_call: TRBD2
cdr3_aa: CASSEGTSGSNEQFF
cdr3_nt: TGTGCCAGCAGTGAAGGGACTAGCGGGAGCAATGAGCAGTTCTTC

j_call: TRBJ1-1
v_call: TRBV12-3/TRBV12-4
clone_size: few
d_call: NA
cdr3_aa: CASSFVTAEAFF
cdr3_nt: TGTGCCAGCAGTTTTGTAACGGCTGAAGCTTTCTTT

j_call: TRBJ2-2
v_call: TRBV30
clone_size: NA
d_call: NA
cdr3_aa: CAWVRATNTGELFF
cdr3_nt: TGTGCCTGGGTCCGGGCCACGAACACCGGGGAGCTGTTTTTT

j_call: TRBJ1-2
v_call: TRBV9
clone_size: NA
d_call: NA
cdr3_aa: CASSVDEGGYTF
cdr3_nt: TGTGCCAGCAGCGTAGACGAGGGTGGCTACACCTTC

j_call: TRBJ1-5
v_call: TRBV27
clone_size: NA
d_call: TRBD1
cdr3_aa: CASRHHPSGTGYQPQHF
cdr3_nt: TGTGCCAGCAGACATCACCCGAGCGGGACAGGGTATCAGCCCCAGCATTTT

j_call: TRBJ1-1
v_call: TRBV29-1
clone_size: NA
d_call: NA
cdr3_aa: CSTADSEAFF
cdr3_nt: TGCAGCACGGCGGACAGTGAAGCTTTCTTT